Listed here are 23 T cell receptor beta chains from one sample, sequenced in a study of synovial regulatory T cells in juvenile arthritis. Clones were read by immunoSEQ multiplex PCR, and TCRdb kept only the in-frame ones, dropping some. Recorded for this sample: around 6,400 clones. Sequenced input: Treg cells from blood. This sample's subset: remaining (HLA-DR-negative) circulating blood Treg cells. All receptors derive from a donor aged 2-30 years with juvenile idiopathic arthritis.

This chain joins TRBV6-6 and TRBJ2-2. There are 13 residues in the CDR3. No DNA appears here. The germline V gene has CDR1 MNHNY and CDR2 SVGAGI (reference sequence). CDR3 loop: CASSYSYTGELFF.

The rearrangement uses TRBV7-9 and TRBJ1-5; TCRdb lists TRBD1, though no DNA is available to test this call. The CDR3 spans 17 residues. No DNA was logged. Germline-derived CDR1 and CDR2 are SEHNR and FQNEAQ (reference sequence). This CDR3 reads CASSLGRTGNSNQPQHF.

The J gene is TRBJ2-5, the V gene TRBV7-6; the D call of TRBD2 rests on TCRdb alone, since no DNA is present to check it. Per the germline V gene, CDR1 is SGHVS and CDR2 is FNYEAQ. The CDR3 contains 15 residues. No DNA is recorded. CDR3 residues: CASSPSGLASETQYF.

The chain employs TRBV7-9 and TRBJ2-2; TCRdb calls TRBD1, which cannot be checked without DNA. Germline CDR1 is SEHNR and CDR2 is FQNEAQ (reference sequence). CDR3 length: 17 residues. DNA is not recorded here. The chain's CDR3 is CASSLLRITGVTGELFF.

The chain couples TRBV2 to TRBJ2-1; TCRdb returns TRBD2, unconfirmable since there is no DNA. The CDR3 totals 11 residues. DNA is not recorded here. In germline, CDR1 is SNHLY, CDR2 FYNNEI. CDR3 amino acids: CASTLYNEQFF.

The chain combines TRBV10-3 with TRBJ2-2; without DNA, the TCRdb call of TRBD1 cannot be checked. The CDR3 sequence is 14 residues long. Only the protein is on record. Germline V gives CDR1 ENHRY, CDR2 SYGVKD. The CDR3 spells CAISKGAVSGELFF.

The chain has TRBV19 and TRBJ1-1. The CDR3 spans 13 residues. No DNA is given. Germline V gene sequence: CDR1 LNHDA, CDR2 SQIVND (reference sequence). The chain's CDR3 is CASSIDLARRTFF.

The chain has TRBV9 and TRBJ2-3; lacking DNA, the TRBD2 call made by TCRdb goes unchecked. The germline gives CDR1 SGDLS, CDR2 YYNGEE. The CDR3 runs to 16 residues. A DNA sequence was not provided. The CDR3 reads CASSYASGRAGDTQYF. Supplemented by reference TRBV9 and TRBJ2-3, the full variable domain reads DSGVTQTPKHLITATGQRVTLRCSPRSGDLSVYWYQQSLDQGLQFLIQYYNGEERAKGNILERFSAQQFPDLHSELNLSSLELGDSALYFCASSYASGRAGDTQYFGPGTRLTVL.

This sequence joins TRBV9 and TRBJ2-2. The germline gives CDR1 SGDLS, CDR2 YYNGEE. This CDR3 contains 16 residues. No DNA is recorded. The CDR3 loop reads CASSDGVVRSTGELFF.

CDR3 sequence reads: CSVETLGSEKLFF. The chain carries TRBV29-1 and TRBJ1-4. Looked up from germline, CDR1 is SQVTM and CDR2 is ANQGSEA. The CDR3 has 13 amino acids. Only the protein is available.

This clone is labeled medium-sized based on frequency. This chain links TRBV5-1 with TRBJ1-2. The length of the CDR3 is 12 residues. No DNA has been recorded. Germline V CDR1 and CDR2: SGHRS, YFSETQ. The chain's CDR3 is CASSLEHYGYTF.

By frequency, this clone is medium-sized (0.01 to 0.1%). The V and J genes are TRBV18 and TRBJ1-2. This CDR3 region has 13 residues. DNA for this receptor is not on file. In germline, CDR1 is KGHSH, CDR2 LQKENI. CDR3 region: CASSPGRQEENTF.

The rearrangement uses TRBV7-6 and TRBJ2-1; the D call from TCRdb, TRBD1, cannot be confirmed without DNA. CDR1 is SGHVS and CDR2 is FNYEAQ in the germline V gene. This CDR3 is 13 amino acids long. DNA for this receptor is not on file. CDR3 residues: CASQQGNYNEQFF.

The chain links TRBV5-4 to TRBJ2-4. The germline V gene has CDR1 SGHNT and CDR2 YYREEE (reference sequence). This CDR3 region has 15 residues. The protein alone is recorded here. CDR3 sequence reads: CASSTGPLAKNIQYF.

This chain uses TRBV9 with TRBJ2-7; TCRdb returns TRBD1, unconfirmable since there is no DNA. CDR1 and CDR2 from the germline V gene are SGDLS and YYNGEE. The length of the CDR3 is 13 residues. No coding sequence is recorded. CDR3 protein: CASSRGPDREQYF.

The chain recombines TRBV23-1 with TRBJ1-3; TCRdb returns TRBD1, unconfirmable since there is no DNA. TRBV23-1 is flagged as an ORF with uncertain function. The CDR3 is 18 residues long. A DNA sequence was not provided. The CDR3 here is CASSQSAPGTGRGNTIYF.

The chain employs TRBV5-4 and TRBJ2-7; TCRdb selects TRBD2, and the lack of DNA leaves this call unchecked. Germline V gives CDR1 SGHNT, CDR2 YYREEE (reference sequence). The CDR3 runs 14 residues. No DNA sequence was recorded. The CDR3 loop reads CASSSGLSLNEQYF.

The rearrangement links TRBV9 to TRBJ1-5. CDR1 SGDLS and CDR2 YYNGEE come from the germline V gene. The CDR3 length is 15 residues. No DNA is listed. This chain's CDR3 is CASSVGSNYNQPQHF.

The chain combines TRBV6-5 with TRBJ2-7; TCRdb indicates TRBD2, and absent DNA this call remains unverified. The CDR3 loop spans 11 amino acids. A DNA sequence was not provided. The V gene's germline CDR1 is MNHEY and CDR2 SVGAGI. This CDR3 is CASSYRNEQYF.

The chain is built from TRBV7-9 and TRBJ1-1; TCRdb designates TRBD1, a call that cannot be tested without DNA. CDR1 and CDR2 from the germline V gene are SEHNR and FQNEAQ (reference sequence). CDR3 size: 17 residues. This entry has no DNA. CDR3 sequence: CASSLDRESGMNTEAFF.

This chain uses TRBV4-1 with TRBJ2-1; TCRdb outputs TRBD2, but without DNA this stays unchecked. CDR1 and CDR2 (germline): MGHRA, YSYEKL. The CDR3 covers 15 residues. This entry has no DNA. CDR3: CASSRGLAGDNEQFF.

The chain's CDR3 is CASKGLAEQYF. The chain combines TRBV5-1 with TRBJ2-7; TCRdb reports TRBD2, a call that lacks DNA to check it against. CDR3 length: 11 amino acids. Only the protein is available. In germline, CDR1 is SGHRS, CDR2 YFSETQ.

The chain recombines TRBV28 with TRBJ1-4. The germline gives CDR1 MDHEN, CDR2 SYDVKM. CDR3 length: 17 amino acids. DNA is not recorded here. This chain's CDR3 is CASSLSGWRAEREKLFF.